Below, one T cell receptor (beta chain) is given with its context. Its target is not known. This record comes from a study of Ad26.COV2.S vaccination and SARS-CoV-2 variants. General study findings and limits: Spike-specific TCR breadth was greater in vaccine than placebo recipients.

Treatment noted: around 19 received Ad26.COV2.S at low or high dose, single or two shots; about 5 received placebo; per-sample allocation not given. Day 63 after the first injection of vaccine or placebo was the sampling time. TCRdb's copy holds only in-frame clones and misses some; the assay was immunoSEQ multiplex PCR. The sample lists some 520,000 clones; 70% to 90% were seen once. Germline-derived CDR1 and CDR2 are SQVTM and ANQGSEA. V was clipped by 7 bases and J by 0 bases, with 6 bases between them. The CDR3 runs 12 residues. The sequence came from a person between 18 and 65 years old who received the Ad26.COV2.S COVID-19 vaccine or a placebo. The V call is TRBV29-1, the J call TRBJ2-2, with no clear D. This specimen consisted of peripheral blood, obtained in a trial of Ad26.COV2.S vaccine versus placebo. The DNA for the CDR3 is TGCAGCGGAGGATCGAACACCGGGGAGCTGTTTTTT. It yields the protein CSGGSNTGELFF.